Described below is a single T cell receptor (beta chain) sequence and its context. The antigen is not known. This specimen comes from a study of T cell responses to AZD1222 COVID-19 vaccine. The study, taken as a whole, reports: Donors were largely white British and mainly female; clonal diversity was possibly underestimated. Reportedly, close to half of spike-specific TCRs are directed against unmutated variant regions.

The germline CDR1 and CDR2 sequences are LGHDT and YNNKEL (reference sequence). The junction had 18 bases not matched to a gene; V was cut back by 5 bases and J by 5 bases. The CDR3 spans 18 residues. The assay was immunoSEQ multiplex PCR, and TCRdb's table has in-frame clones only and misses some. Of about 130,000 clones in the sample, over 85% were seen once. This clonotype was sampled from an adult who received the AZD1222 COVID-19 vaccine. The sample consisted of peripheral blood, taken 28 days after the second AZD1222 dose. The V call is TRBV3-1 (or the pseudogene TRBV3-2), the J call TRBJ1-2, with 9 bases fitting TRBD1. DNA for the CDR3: TGTGCCAGCAGCACCCCATCGGGGGGGACAGGGTATCAATATGGCTACACCTTC. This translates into CASSTPSGGTGYQYGYTF.